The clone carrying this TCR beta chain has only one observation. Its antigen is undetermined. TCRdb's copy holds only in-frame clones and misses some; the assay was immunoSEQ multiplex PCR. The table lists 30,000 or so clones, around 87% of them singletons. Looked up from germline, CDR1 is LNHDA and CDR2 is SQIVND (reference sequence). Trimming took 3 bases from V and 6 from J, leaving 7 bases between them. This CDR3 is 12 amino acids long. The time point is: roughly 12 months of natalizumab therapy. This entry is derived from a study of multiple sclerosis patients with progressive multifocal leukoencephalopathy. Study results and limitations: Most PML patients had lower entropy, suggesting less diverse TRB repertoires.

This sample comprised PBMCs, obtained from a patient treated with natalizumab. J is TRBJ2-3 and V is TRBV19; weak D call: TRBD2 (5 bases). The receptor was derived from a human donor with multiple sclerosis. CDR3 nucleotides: TGTGCCAGTAGTATCACGGGGGATACGCAGTATTTT. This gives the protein CASSITGDTQYF. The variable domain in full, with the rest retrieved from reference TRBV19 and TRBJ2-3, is DGGITQSPKYLFRKEGQNVTLSCEQNLNHDAMYWYRQDPGQGLRLIYYSQIVNDFQKGDIAEGYSVSREKKESFPLTVTSAQKNPTAFYLCASSITGDTQYFGPGTRLTVL.